A selection of T cell receptor beta chains follows, all from one sample in a study of T cell responses to AZD1222 COVID-19 vaccine. Clones were sequenced by immunoSEQ multiplex PCR, and TCRdb holds only the in-frame ones, with some missing. In the table there are more than 95,000 clones, over 85% of which are singletons. The starting material was peripheral blood, obtained on day 0 of AZD1222 vaccination. These receptors were taken from an adult in good health. Both conserved end residues are part of each CDR3. Each record gives: D gene, clone size, J gene, V gene, CDR3 protein, CDR3 DNA. A D gene is named only where the DNA matches it firmly. For some rows the clone size is stated as once, few or many, or as a class when expanded; others skip it.

NA	NA	TRBJ1-3	TRBV30	CAWTLTRPYSGNTIYF	TGTGCCTGGACCCTGACCCGGCCATACTCTGGAAACACCATATATTTT
TRBD1	NA	TRBJ1-5	TRBV6-1	CASSETGGSNQPQHF	TGTGCCAGCAGTGAAACAGGGGGATCAAATCAGCCCCAGCATTTT
NA	NA	TRBJ2-1	TRBV5-5	CASSVGQPELEQFF	TGTGCCAGCAGCGTCGGACAGCCGGAGCTTGAGCAGTTCTTC
NA	NA	TRBJ1-2	TRBV28	CASSIRVDNYGYTF	TGTGCCAGCAGTATTCGAGTAGACAACTATGGCTACACCTTC
TRBD2	NA	TRBJ2-1	TRBV7-9	CASSLVTSGTYNEQFF	TGTGCCAGCAGCTTAGTGACTAGCGGAACCTACAATGAGCAGTTCTTC
NA	NA	TRBJ1-2	TRBV10-3	CAVNRDRRFFHTF	TGTGCCGTTAACAGGGATAGAAGGTTTTTCCACACCTTC
NA	NA	TRBJ1-3	TRBV18	CASSPMHLRSGNTIYF	TGTGCCAGCTCACCAATGCATCTCCGCTCTGGAAACACCATATATTTT
NA	NA	TRBJ2-1	TRBV29-1	CSGCAGATYNEQFF	TGCAGCGGCTGCGCGGGGGCTACCTACAATGAGCAGTTCTTC
NA	NA	TRBJ1-4	TRBV10-1	CASSESPNEKLFF	TGCGCCAGCAGTGAGTCACCTAATGAAAAACTGTTTTTT
NA	NA	TRBJ2-7	TRBV5-6	CASSLEGSTYEQYF	TGTGCCAGCAGCTTGGAGGGATCGACCTACGAGCAGTACTTC
TRBD1	NA	TRBJ2-7	TRBV2	CASRDRGDEQYF	TGTGCCAGCCGCGACAGGGGCGACGAGCAGTACTTC
NA	NA	TRBJ2-3	TRBV3-1/TRBV3-2	CASSRGDTQYF	TGTGCCAGCAGCAGGGGGGATACGCAGTATTTT
NA	NA	TRBJ2-3	TRBV7-2	CASSFALGAGTDTQYF	TGTGCCAGCAGCTTTGCGTTGGGGGCAGGCACAGATACGCAGTATTTT
NA	few	TRBJ2-7	TRBV13	CASSSTTGRNEQYF	TGTGCCAGCAGCTCTACGACAGGGAGGAACGAGCAGTACTTC
TRBD2	NA	TRBJ2-3	TRBV7-8	CASSLTSGRTDTQYF	TGTGCCAGCAGCTTGACTAGCGGGAGAACAGATACGCAGTATTTT
NA	NA	TRBJ1-3	TRBV9	CASSVIREPSGNTIYF	TGTGCCAGCAGCGTGATCAGGGAGCCTTCTGGAAACACCATATATTTT
NA	NA	TRBJ2-1	TRBV5-4	CASSPDLSSYNEQFF	TGTGCCAGCAGCCCGGACCTGAGCTCCTACAATGAGCAGTTCTTC
NA	NA	TRBJ1-1	TRBV5-1	CASSLARSVTEAFF	TGCGCCAGCAGCTTGGCCCGGTCTGTGACTGAAGCTTTCTTT
NA	NA	TRBJ2-6	TRBV3-1/TRBV3-2	CASSQPLTVDRSSDSGANVLTF	TGTGCCAGCAGCCAACCCCTCACCGTCGACAGGAGCTCAGACTCTGGGGCCAACGTCCTGACTTTC
NA	NA	TRBJ2-2	TRBV6-5	CASSSGATGELFF	TGTGCCAGCAGCTCTGGGGCAACCGGGGAGCTGTTTTTT
TRBD1	once	TRBJ1-2	TRBV7-2	CASRIAGQNYGYTF	TGTGCCAGCAGGATAGCGGGACAGAACTATGGCTACACCTTC
NA	NA	TRBJ2-1	TRBV24-1	CATSHAQAEQFF	TGTGCCACCAGCCATGCCCAGGCTGAGCAGTTCTTC
NA	NA	TRBJ2-3	TRBV7-2	CASSDPLADTQYF	TGTGCCAGCAGCGATCCCCTGGCAGATACGCAGTATTTT
NA	NA	TRBJ1-1	TRBV28	CASSFRANTEAFF	TGTGCCAGCAGTTTCAGGGCGAACACTGAAGCTTTCTTT
NA	once	TRBJ1-6	TRBV30	CAWSVTRVLSPLHF	TGTGCCTGGAGTGTAACCAGGGTACTTTCACCCCTCCACTTT
NA	NA	TRBJ2-2	TRBV13	CASSFRSITGELFF	TGTGCCAGCAGCTTTAGGTCGATCACCGGGGAGCTGTTTTTT
NA	NA	TRBJ1-1	TRBV28	CASSLFSGNGDTEAFF	TGTGCCAGCAGTTTATTCTCAGGGAATGGGGACACTGAAGCTTTCTTT
NA	once	TRBJ1-1	TRBV5-1	CASSFNTVEGTEAFF	TGCGCCAGCAGCTTTAACACAGTGGAGGGCACTGAAGCTTTCTTT
NA	NA	TRBJ2-3	TRBV12-5	CASGSELEGDTQYF	TGTGCTAGTGGATCCGAGTTGGAAGGGGATACGCAGTATTTT
NA	NA	TRBJ1-2	TRBV5-6	CASSLVAQGYGYTF	TGTGCCAGCAGCTTGGTCGCACAGGGCTATGGCTACACCTTC
TRBD1	NA	TRBJ2-5	TRBV11-2	CASSRDRVQETQYF	TGTGCCAGCAGCAGAGACAGGGTACAAGAGACCCAGTACTTC
TRBD1	NA	TRBJ1-3	TRBV2	CASSRTGTGNTIYF	TGTGCCAGCAGTCGGACAGGGACTGGAAACACCATATATTTT
TRBD1	NA	TRBJ2-3	TRBV5-1	CASSAGQGRDTQYF	TGCGCCAGCAGCGCGGGACAGGGGAGAGATACGCAGTATTTT
TRBD1	NA	TRBJ2-4	TRBV7-9	CASSPGQGLAKNIQYF	TGTGCCAGCAGCCCCGGACAGGGGTTAGCCAAAAACATTCAGTACTTC
NA	NA	TRBJ2-7	TRBV7-2	CASSFSRTASYEQYF	TGTGCCAGCAGCTTTTCGCGGACAGCTTCCTACGAGCAGTACTTC
NA	NA	TRBJ1-6	TRBV4-2	CASSFAPRAPLHF	TGTGCCAGCAGCTTCGCACCCCGGGCGCCCCTCCACTTT
TRBD2	once	TRBJ2-1	TRBV5-1	CASSSTQTSGSYNEQFF	TGCGCCAGCAGCTCCACACAGACTAGCGGGAGCTACAATGAGCAGTTCTTC
TRBD2	NA	TRBJ2-3	TRBV6-5	CASSPWGGSTDTQYF	TGTGCCAGCAGCCCATGGGGGGGATCCACAGATACGCAGTATTTT
NA	NA	TRBJ2-1	TRBV12-3/TRBV12-4	CASSYYNEQFF	TGTGCCAGCAGTTATTACAATGAGCAGTTCTTC
NA	NA	TRBJ1-1	TRBV5-3	CARSLRGTEAFF	TGTGCCAGAAGCTTGAGAGGGACTGAAGCTTTCTTT
TRBD1	once	TRBJ1-4	TRBV18	CASSPGTGGEKLFF	TGTGCCAGCTCACCCGGGACAGGGGGCGAAAAACTGTTTTTT
TRBD2	NA	TRBJ2-3	TRBV30	CAWSSTSGPDTQYF	TGTGCCTGGAGTAGCACTAGCGGGCCAGATACGCAGTATTTT
NA	NA	TRBJ2-6	TRBV4-3	CASSQGTAEGANVLTF	TGCGCCAGCAGCCAGGGAACAGCCGAGGGGGCCAACGTCCTGACTTTC